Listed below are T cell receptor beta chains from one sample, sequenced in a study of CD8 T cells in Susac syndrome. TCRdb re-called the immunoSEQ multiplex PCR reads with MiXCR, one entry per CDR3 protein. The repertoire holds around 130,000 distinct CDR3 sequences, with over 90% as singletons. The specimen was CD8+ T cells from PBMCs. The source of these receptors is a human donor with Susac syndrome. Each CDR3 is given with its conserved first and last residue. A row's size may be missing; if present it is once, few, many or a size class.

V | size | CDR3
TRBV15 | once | CATSWRITATDTQYF
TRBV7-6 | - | CASSTGQGSNTEAFF
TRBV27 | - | CASSVRDGRYEQYF
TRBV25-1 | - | CASSEWGTGSEAFF
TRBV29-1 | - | CSVVPRDPGKYTEAFF
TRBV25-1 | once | CASSRDGRTGELFF
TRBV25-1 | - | CASSEYSAETQYF
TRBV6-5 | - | CASRQYRGEAFF
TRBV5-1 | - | CASSSDRGWGEQYF
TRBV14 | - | CASSQLDSGNTIYF
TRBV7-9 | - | CASSRDSPYNEQFF
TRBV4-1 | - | CASSQGPNTGELFF
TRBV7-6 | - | CASSLGLAANNEQFF
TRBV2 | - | CASTATSGGTDTQYF
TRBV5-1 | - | CASSWQGHEQFF
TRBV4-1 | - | CASSQVTGGFQPQHF
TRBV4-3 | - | CASSQDDRDTDTQYF
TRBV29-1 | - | CSVEGVNESEAFF
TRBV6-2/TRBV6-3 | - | CASSNRDRVSGANVLTF
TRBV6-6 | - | CASSLGDLNEKLFF
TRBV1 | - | CTSSQDPPSSKNIQYF
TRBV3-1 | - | CASSPSSGGAYEQFF
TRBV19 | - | CASSAGSVYEQYF
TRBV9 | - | CASSSTGTVSYNEQFF
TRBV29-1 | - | CSVVSQMNYGYTF
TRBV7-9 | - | CASSPRGGEQYF
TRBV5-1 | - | CASSASGTPNYGYTF
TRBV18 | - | CASSPGWSTEETQYF
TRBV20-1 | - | CSGRPANYGYTF
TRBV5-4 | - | CASSLAPALNTEAFF
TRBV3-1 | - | CASSPTGSTDTQYF
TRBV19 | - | CASSLRGMGENTEAFF
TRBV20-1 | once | CSAREGRGGYYGYTF
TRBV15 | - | CATSSDRGTYEQYF
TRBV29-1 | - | CSLARRGDLTDTQYF
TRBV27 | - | CASSLSPGTGINEQFF
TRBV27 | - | CASRPGRQNTGELFF
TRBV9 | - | CASSVEGSSGNTIYF
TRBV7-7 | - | CASSHGDTDTQYF
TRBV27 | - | CASSRDRGTDTQYF
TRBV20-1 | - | CSARTGQGLTLYGYTF
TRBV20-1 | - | CSAAVRGGGTAYGYTF
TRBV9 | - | CASSPGTPSTEAFF
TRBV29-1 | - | CSVEDPDSGGKNEQFF
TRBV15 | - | CATSRDGRGASTDTQYF
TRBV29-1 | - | CSVVRSYNEQFF